This T cell receptor beta chain was retrieved from a study of blood T cell repertoires in COVID-19. Turning to the study itself: Sites across the United States, Italy and Spain contributed samples from acute and convalescent COVID-19. In each case, the material was cDNA or gDNA derived from T cells, B-cell-depleted T cells, or PBMCs.

The CDR3 is made up of 13 amino acids. Germline V CDR1 and CDR2: SGHVS, FQNEAQ. V lost 7 bases and J lost 3, with 11 bases in between. In the authors' methods: Scientists estimated how many nucleated cells there were by amplifying reference gene primers. Assay used: immunoSEQ multiplex PCR; TCRdb lists only in-frame clones, some missing. The DNA was the basis for D and trimming; V, J and clone size are from that table. The sample holds about 120,000 clones, 70% to 90% seen once. The chain employs TRBV7-8 and TRBJ2-3; D might be TRBD2 (5 bases). The sequenced material came from peripheral blood. This sequence originates from a human donor in a cohort sampled during active COVID-19. The CDR3, as DNA: TGTGCCAGCAACCCCCGGGGAACAGATACGCAGTATTTT. Translation gives CASNPRGTDTQYF. The variable domain in full, with the rest retrieved from reference TRBV7-8 and TRBJ2-3, is GAGVSQSPRYKVAKRGQDVALRCDPISGHVSLFWYQQALGQGPEFLTYFQNEAQLDKSGLPSDRFFAERPEGSVSTLKIQRTQQEDSAVYLCASNPRGTDTQYFGPGTRLTVL.